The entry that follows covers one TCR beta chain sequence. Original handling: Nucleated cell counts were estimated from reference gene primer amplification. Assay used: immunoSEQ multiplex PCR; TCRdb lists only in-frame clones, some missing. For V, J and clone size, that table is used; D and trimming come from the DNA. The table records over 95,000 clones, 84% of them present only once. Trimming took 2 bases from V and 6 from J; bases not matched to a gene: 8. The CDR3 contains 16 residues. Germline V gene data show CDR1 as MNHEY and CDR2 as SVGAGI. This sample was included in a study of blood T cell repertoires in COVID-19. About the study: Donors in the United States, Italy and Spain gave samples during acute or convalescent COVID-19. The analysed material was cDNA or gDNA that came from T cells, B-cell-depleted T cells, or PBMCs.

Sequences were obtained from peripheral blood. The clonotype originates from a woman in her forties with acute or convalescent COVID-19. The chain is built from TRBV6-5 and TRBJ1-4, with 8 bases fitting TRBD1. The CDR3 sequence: CASSYVPGQVDEKLFF. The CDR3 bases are TGTGCCAGCAGTTACGTACCGGGACAGGTAGATGAAAAACTGTTTTTT.